Listed below are T cell receptor beta chains from one sample, sequenced in a study of Graves' ophthalmopathy and Graves' hyperthyroidism. TCRdb used MiXCR to reprocess the multiplex PCR reads, holding one entry per CDR3 protein. This sample has 450,000 or so distinct CDR3 sequences; roughly an eighth occur once, and the top ten carry 9.8%. The sequencing sample was made of blood. The source of these receptors is a woman between 25 and 40 years old with Graves' ophthalmopathy. Each CDR3 is given with its conserved first and last residue. The order of the fields is clone size, J gene, V gene, D gene, CDR3 DNA, CDR3 protein. D genes are given only for firm matches. Clone size is not always given. Where it is, it says once, few, many or a class for expanded clones.

clone_size: many
j_call: TRBJ1-5
v_call: TRBV15
d_call: NA
cdr3_nt: TGTGCCACCAGCAGAGATTCCGACGGCGGACAGCCCCAGCATTTT
cdr3_aa: CATSRDSDGGQPQHF

clone_size: many
j_call: TRBJ2-7
v_call: TRBV28
d_call: TRBD2
cdr3_nt: TGTGCCAGCAAACTACTAGCGGCTAACTACGAGCAGTACTTC
cdr3_aa: CASKLLAANYEQYF

clone_size: many
j_call: TRBJ2-5
v_call: TRBV7-2
d_call: TRBD2
cdr3_nt: TGTGCCAGCAGCTCTGTCGGGGGGGGTCAAGAGACCCAGTACTTC
cdr3_aa: CASSSVGGGQETQYF

clone_size: many
j_call: TRBJ1-6
v_call: TRBV28
d_call: NA
cdr3_nt: TGTGCCAGCAGTTTACTAGAGGGGGTGGGTTCACCCCTCCACTTT
cdr3_aa: CASSLLEGVGSPLHF

clone_size: many
j_call: TRBJ1-2
v_call: TRBV7-8
d_call: TRBD1
cdr3_nt: TGTGCCAGCAGCGGGGACAGATACGATCCTAACTATGGCTACACCTTC
cdr3_aa: CASSGDRYDPNYGYTF

clone_size: many
j_call: TRBJ1-1
v_call: TRBV6-1
d_call: NA
cdr3_nt: TGTGCCAGCATTCAGGGGTTGGACACTGAAGCTTTCTTT
cdr3_aa: CASIQGLDTEAFF

clone_size: NA
j_call: TRBJ2-7
v_call: TRBV29-1
d_call: TRBD1
cdr3_nt: TGCAGCGTTGTGGTTTCGGGACAGGGGTCCTACGAGCAGTACTTC
cdr3_aa: CSVVVSGQGSYEQYF

clone_size: NA
j_call: TRBJ2-2
v_call: TRBV20-1
d_call: TRBD1
cdr3_nt: TGCAGTGCTAGACAAGGGGGCCGGGACACCGGGGAGCTGTTTTTT
cdr3_aa: CSARQGGRDTGELFF

clone_size: many
j_call: TRBJ1-6
v_call: TRBV28
d_call: NA
cdr3_nt: TGTGCCAGCAGTTTTTCGCGCTCCAGAAGGCCTAATTCACCCCTCCACTTT
cdr3_aa: CASSFSRSRRPNSPLHF

clone_size: few
j_call: TRBJ2-5
v_call: TRBV30
d_call: NA
cdr3_nt: TGTGCCTGGAGACATACGGGACAATTACAAGAGACCCAGTACTTC
cdr3_aa: CAWRHTGQLQETQYF

clone_size: NA
j_call: TRBJ2-2
v_call: TRBV5-1
d_call: NA
cdr3_nt: TGCGCCAGCAGCTTGGCCACTAGTATCTCGGCCGGGGAGCTGTTTTTT
cdr3_aa: CASSLATSISAGELFF

clone_size: many
j_call: TRBJ1-1
v_call: TRBV20-1
d_call: NA
cdr3_nt: TGCAGTGCTAGAGAACAGGGAGTTATGTTCACTGAAGCTTTCTTT
cdr3_aa: CSAREQGVMFTEAFF

clone_size: many
j_call: TRBJ1-1
v_call: TRBV27
d_call: NA
cdr3_nt: TGTGCCAGCAGTTTATCGAGTCGTGGAACCACTGAAGCTTTCTTT
cdr3_aa: CASSLSSRGTTEAFF

clone_size: many
j_call: TRBJ2-7
v_call: TRBV20-1
d_call: TRBD2
cdr3_nt: TGCAGTGCGGGGGGCGGGAGGACCGCCTACGAGCAGTACTTC
cdr3_aa: CSAGGGRTAYEQYF

clone_size: few
j_call: TRBJ1-1
v_call: TRBV10-3
d_call: TRBD1
cdr3_nt: TGTGCCATTGGGACAGGGGGTAACACTGAAGCTTTCTTT
cdr3_aa: CAIGTGGNTEAFF

clone_size: many
j_call: TRBJ1-3
v_call: TRBV12-3/TRBV12-4
d_call: NA
cdr3_nt: TGTGCCAGCAGTTTAGAGAAAGCTGGAAACACCATATATTTT
cdr3_aa: CASSLEKAGNTIYF

clone_size: many
j_call: TRBJ1-2
v_call: TRBV19
d_call: NA
cdr3_nt: TGTGCCAGTACCGCCCAATCGGGGGTAGTTGGCTACACCTTC
cdr3_aa: CASTAQSGVVGYTF

clone_size: many
j_call: TRBJ1-5
v_call: TRBV10-3
d_call: NA
cdr3_nt: TGTGCCATCCTTCAGAATAGCAATCAGCCCCAGCATTTT
cdr3_aa: CAILQNSNQPQHF